The 12 T cell receptor beta chains presented below share a single source sample, sequenced in a study of OX40 agonist ivuxolimab in advanced cancers. The method was immunoSEQ multiplex PCR; TCRdb's version includes in-frame clones alone and lacks a portion of them. The table includes around 43,000 clones, less than 90% detected once. Sequenced here: CD4+ or CD8+ T cells sorted from blood, sampled in a trial of the OX40 agonist ivuxolimab. These receptor sequences come from an adult with an advanced solid tumor such as melanoma, head and neck, liver or kidney cancer.

The chain uses TRBV19 and TRBJ1-1; D is uncertain. The germline V gene encodes CDR1 LNHDA and CDR2 SQIVND (reference sequence). Trimming pared 6 bases from V and 1 base from J, leaving 6 bases between. This CDR3 has 12 amino acids. The CDR3 region has the DNA TGTGCCAGTAGCGAACGGAACACTGAAGCTTTCTTT. The encoded protein is CASSERNTEAFF.

The chain combines TRBV13 with TRBJ2-3; TRBD2 matches at 7 bases. The CDR3 covers 13 residues. Trimming cost V 4 bases and J 6 bases; bases outside gene matches: 4. Germline CDR1 is PRHDT and CDR2 is FYEKMQ (reference sequence). The CDR3 nucleotides read TGTGCCAGCAGCTCGGGGGGAGGGGATACGCAGTATTTT. This translates into CASSSGGGDTQYF.

This clone has a single count. The rearrangement links TRBV27 to TRBJ1-5, with 11 bases fitting TRBD1. The CDR3 consists of 14 residues. Trimming took 5 bases from V and 7 from J; bases not matched to a gene: 4. Germline V gives CDR1 MNHEY, CDR2 SMNVEV (reference sequence). CDR3 in DNA: TGTGCCAGCAGTGAGGGACAGGGGGGCCAGCCCCAGCATTTT. This codes for CASSEGQGGQPQHF.

This chain uses TRBV11-2 with TRBJ1-2; D unresolved. The CDR3 runs to 15 residues. The germline V and J ends were trimmed by 5 bases and 3 bases, with 16 bases remaining between them. Germline values: CDR1 SGHAT, CDR2 FQNNGV. As DNA, the CDR3 is TGTGCCAGCAGCCCAGCCCCAGGAGACTACTATGGCTACACCTTC. It is translated as CASSPAPGDYYGYTF.

V usage is TRBV27 and J usage is TRBJ1-1; TRBD1 agrees at 8 bases. This CDR3 has 14 residues. Germline V lookup: CDR1 MNHEY, CDR2 SMNVEV (reference sequence). The V and J ends lost 5 bases and 5 bases, in that order; junction bases with no gene match: 7. This CDR3 is CASSLGQGGTEAFF. In DNA form, the CDR3 reads TGTGCCAGCAGTCTCGGACAGGGAGGGACTGAAGCTTTCTTT.

A single count supports this clone. V and J are TRBV7-8 and TRBJ1-1, with 7 bases aligning to TRBD1. Losses at the gene ends were 0 bases for V and 7 bases for J; bases not matched to a gene: 5. There are 14 residues in the CDR3. Germline V gene data show CDR1 as SGHVS and CDR2 as FQNEAQ. Written as DNA, the CDR3 is TGTGCCAGCAGCTTAGCGGTAGGGGGCTTTGAAGCTTTCTTT. Translated: CASSLAVGGFEAFF.

This sequence joins TRBV6-6 and TRBJ1-2, with D maybe TRBD1 (6 bases). The CDR3 contains 13 residues. The V end was cut by 8 bases, the J end by 5 bases, with 15 bases between. CDR1 and CDR2 (germline): MNHNY, SVGAGI (reference sequence). This CDR3 reads CASLWGGLYGYTF. CDR3 nucleotide sequence: TGTGCCAGCTTGTGGGGGGGGCTATATGGCTACACCTTC.

The chain links TRBV9 to TRBJ1-2; possible D gene TRBD1, 6 bases. CDR1 and CDR2 from the germline V gene are SGDLS and YYNGEE. V gave up 4 bases and J gave up 6 bases, with 22 bases separating them. There are 16 residues in the CDR3. The CDR3 nucleotides are TGTGCCAGCAGCCCGGATGGGGGGCGTAGGAGGGATGGCTACACCTTC. This sequence encodes CASSPDGGRRRDGYTF.

This chain joins TRBV2 and TRBJ2-7, with 8 nucleotides matching TRBD2. With V trimmed by 5 bases and J by 3 bases, 6 bases remained unmatched. The CDR3 covers 14 residues. Germline values: CDR1 SNHLY, CDR2 FYNNEI. The DNA of the CDR3 is TGTGCCAGCAGTCGGGAGGGCGACGGCTACGAGCAGTACTTC. Translated: CASSREGDGYEQYF.

The rearrangement links TRBV7-6 to TRBJ2-2, with a possible D match to TRBD2 (6 bases). Trimming took off 4 bases at V and 9 bases at J, with 21 bases between the two ends. There are 16 residues in the CDR3. CDR1 SGHVS and CDR2 FNYEAQ come from the germline V gene. CDR3 in DNA: TGTGCCAGCAGCTCAAACCGGGAGACCCTGCGTCGGGAGCTGTTTTTT. Translated: CASSSNRETLRRELFF.

By sample fraction, this clone is medium-sized (0.01 to 0.1%). The V call is TRBV6-5, the J call TRBJ2-7, with 7 bases aligning to TRBD2. Per germline, CDR1 MNHEY and CDR2 SVGAGI. The V and J ends lost 0 bases and 2 bases, in that order; junction bases with no gene match: 1. The CDR3 covers 14 residues. The DNA for the CDR3 is TGTGCCAGCAGTTACTCGGGAGGGCCCTACGAGCAGTACTTC. Its translation: CASSYSGGPYEQYF.

V and J are TRBV16 and TRBJ1-5; 9 bases agree with TRBD1. The CDR3 has 15 amino acids. V shed 0 bases and J 6 bases; nucleotides not matched to a gene: 3. Germline assignment: CDR1 KGHSY and CDR2 FQNENV. The CDR3 sequence is CASSQSGQGSQPQHF. Here the CDR3 DNA reads TGTGCCAGCAGCCAATCCGGACAGGGGAGTCAGCCCCAGCATTTT.